The present T cell receptor beta chain was sequenced within a study of post-analysis software for immune sequencing data. Whole-study context: Patients had relapsing-remitting, secondary progressive or progressive-relapsing multiple sclerosis; some lacked subtype.

Unique-molecular-identifier-tagged TCR beta cDNA libraries were used. Input of about 0.95 to 11 million T cells yielded hundreds of thousands of cDNA molecules. From the PCR reads, TCRdb called clonotypes with MiXCR, one entry per CDR3 protein. The sample contains some 690,000 distinct CDR3 sequences, approximately 60% of which appear only once. The CDR3 is 16 residues long. Germline V gene data show CDR1 as KGHSH and CDR2 as LQKENI. This clonotype has a handful of counts. Its specificity is unknown. Compared with germline, one end of the junction differs, possibly owing to a read error. Overall study findings and caveats: Among multiple sclerosis patients, normalized Chao1 diversity was significantly below that of controls. Patients carried a handful of TRBV segments more frequently than controls did, and TRBV5-6, TRBV5-1 and TRBV20-1 were among them. Strong co-clustering by F measure linked samples that shared a preparation batch.

The receptor was isolated from a girl aged 2-10 years with multiple sclerosis. Source material: blood. This chain links TRBV18 with TRBJ1-6; D unclear. The chain's CDR3 is CAGSPPNGLNNSPLHF. CDR3 nucleotide sequence: TGTGCCGGCTCACCACCTAACGGGCTAAATAATTCACCCCTCCACTTT. The complete variable domain, with remaining parts taken from reference TRBV18 and TRBJ1-6, reads NAGVMQNPRHLVRRRGQEARLRCSPMKGHSHVYWYRQLPEEGLKFMVYLQKENIIDESGMPKERFSAEFPKEGPSILRIQQVVRGDSAAYFCAGSPPNGLNNSPLHFGNGTRLTVT.